The rows below give T cell receptor beta chains drawn from one sample of a study of blood T cell repertoires in COVID-19. The table came from immunoSEQ multiplex PCR; TCRdb's copy has only in-frame clones and leaves some out. The repertoire consists of over 45,000 clones, with about four fifths occurring once and the leading ten covering under 2%. Specimen: peripheral blood. Source of these receptors: an older woman with acute or convalescent COVID-19. Both conserved end residues are part of each CDR3. A D gene is named only where the DNA matches it firmly. Size tells how often a clone was seen (once, few, many) or the class of an expanded clone, and some rows leave it out.

>TRBJ1-1|TRBV6-1|.|few
TGTGCCAGCAGTGAACGGTCTGGGACTTTTGAAGCTTTCTTT
CASSERSGTFEAFF
>TRBJ2-1|TRBV13|.|.
TGTGCCAGCAGCTTAGCTGAGGGAAAACTAAGCAATGAGCAGTTCTTC
CASSLAEGKLSNEQFF
>TRBJ2-1|TRBV6-6|.|.
TGTGCCAGCAGTTACTCCCAGGGGGGCGATGAGCAGTTCTTC
CASSYSQGGDEQFF
>TRBJ1-2|TRBV27|TRBD1|.
TGTGCCAGCAGTCTCAAAGTAGGACAGGGGGCGCTCGGCTACACCTTC
CASSLKVGQGALGYTF
>TRBJ2-4|TRBV9|.|.
TGTGCCAGCAGCCCGCGTGGAGAGTTGGCCAAAAACATTCAGTACTTC
CASSPRGELAKNIQYF
>TRBJ2-7|TRBV29-1|.|.
TGCAGCGTTGATCTCTGGGGGCGCGAGCAGTACTTC
CSVDLWGREQYF
>TRBJ2-5|TRBV3-1/TRBV3-2|TRBD1|.
TGTGCCAGCAGCCAGCAGACAGGGGTCGGAGAGACCCAGTACTTC
CASSQQTGVGETQYF
>TRBJ2-5|TRBV18|TRBD1|.
TGTGCCAGCTCACCACAGACAGGGGGACGCTTTGAAGAGACCCAGTACTTC
CASSPQTGGRFEETQYF
>TRBJ1-1|TRBV5-6|TRBD1|.
TGTGCCAGCAGCTTGGAGGGACAGGTGAACACTGAAGCTTTCTTT
CASSLEGQVNTEAFF
>TRBJ1-5|TRBV27|.|.
TGTGCCAGCAGGGGCAGCAATCAGCCCCAGCATTTT
CASRGSNQPQHF
>TRBJ2-5|TRBV5-1|.|.
TGCGCCAGCAGCTATAAAGAGACCCAGTACTTC
CASSYKETQYF
>TRBJ2-4|TRBV7-9|TRBD1|.
TGTGCCAGCAGCCACCCGACCGGGACAGCAAACATTCAGTACTTC
CASSHPTGTANIQYF
>TRBJ1-5|TRBV5-1|.|medium-sized
TGCGCCAGCAGCATTGGTGAGGGTGGCAATCAGCCCCAGCATTTT
CASSIGEGGNQPQHF
>TRBJ1-2|TRBV7-3|.|.
TGTGCCAGCAGCTTATCTGGGGGGAATTACACCTTC
CASSLSGGNYTF
>TRBJ1-2|TRBV5-1|.|.
TGCGCCAGCAGTGGCAGGGCCAATAACTATGGCTACACCTTC
CASSGRANNYGYTF
>TRBJ2-1|TRBV30|.|.
TGTGCCTGGAGTGTGCTGAGATCCGCTGAGCAGTTCTTC
CAWSVLRSAEQFF